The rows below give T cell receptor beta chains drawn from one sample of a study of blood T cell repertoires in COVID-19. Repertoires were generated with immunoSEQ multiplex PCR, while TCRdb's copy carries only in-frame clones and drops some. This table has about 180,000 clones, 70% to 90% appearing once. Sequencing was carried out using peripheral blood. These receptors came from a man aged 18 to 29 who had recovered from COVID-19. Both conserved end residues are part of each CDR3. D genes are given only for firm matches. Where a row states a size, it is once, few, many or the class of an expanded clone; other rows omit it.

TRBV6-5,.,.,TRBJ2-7,TGTGCCAGCAGTTACGGGCCTTCCTACGAGCAGTACTTC,CASSYGPSYEQYF
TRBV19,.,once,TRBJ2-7,TGTGCCAGTAGTATTAGACAGAGCTCCTACGAGCAGTACTTC,CASSIRQSSYEQYF
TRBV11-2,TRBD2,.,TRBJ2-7,TGTGCCACGGCCGGGGGGGCGCGCTACGAGCAGTACTTC,CATAGGARYEQYF
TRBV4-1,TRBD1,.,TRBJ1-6,TGCGCCAGCAGCCAAGATTACGAGGGGGGACAGGGGTATTCACCCCTCCACTTT,CASSQDYEGGQGYSPLHF
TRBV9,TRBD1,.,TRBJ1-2,TGTGCCAGCAGCGGACAGGGAGGAGGCTACACCTTC,CASSGQGGGYTF
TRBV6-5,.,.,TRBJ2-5,TGTGCCAGCAGGAACCCGGGGGGCAGGAAGACCCAGTACTTC,CASRNPGGRKTQYF
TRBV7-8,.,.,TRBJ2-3,TGTGCCAGCAGCTTAGCTTTTTCCCCCACTGCTCACCTCCGCACAGATACGCAGTATTTT,CASSLAFSPTAHLRTDTQYF
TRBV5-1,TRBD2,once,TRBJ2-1,TGCGCCAGCAGCCCGCCGGTTAGCGGGAGACCCAATGAGCAGTTCTTC,CASSPPVSGRPNEQFF
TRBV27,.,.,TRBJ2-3,TGTGCCAGCAGTCTCTTGGGGGGGCATAGAGATACGCAGTATTTT,CASSLLGGHRDTQYF
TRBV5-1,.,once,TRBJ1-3,TGCGCCAGCAGCGTCGACTCCCGCTCTGGAAACACCATATATTTT,CASSVDSRSGNTIYF
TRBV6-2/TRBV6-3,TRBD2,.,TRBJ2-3,TGTGCCAGCAGCTATAGCGGGTCGACAGATACGCAGTATTTT,CASSYSGSTDTQYF
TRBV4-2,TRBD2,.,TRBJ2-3,TGTGCCAGCAGCCTTCAACGGGCGGGGACTAGCGGATTCTCTAGCACAGATACGCAGTATTTT,CASSLQRAGTSGFSSTDTQYF
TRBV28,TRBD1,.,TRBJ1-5,TGTGCCGCAGGGACAGACCGTAGCAATCAGCCCCAGCATTTT,CAAGTDRSNQPQHF
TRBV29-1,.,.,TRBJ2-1,TGCAGCGTTGGGGGACTCAGTGAGCAGTTCTTC,CSVGGLSEQFF
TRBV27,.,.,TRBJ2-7,TGTGCCAGCAGCCCCCTCGGACAGAGCTCCTACGAGCAGTACTTC,CASSPLGQSSYEQYF
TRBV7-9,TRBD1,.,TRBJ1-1,TGTGCCAGCAGCTTTACAGGGGGCGCAGAAGCTTTCTTT,CASSFTGGAEAFF
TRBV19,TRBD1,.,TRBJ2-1,TGTGCCAGTATGGCGGGGACAGGGGGGAATGAGCAGTTCTTC,CASMAGTGGNEQFF
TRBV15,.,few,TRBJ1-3,TGTGCCACCAGCAGAAAAAATGCGAACACCATATATTTT,CATSRKNANTIYF
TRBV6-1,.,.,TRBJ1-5,TGTGCCAGCAGTGAAACACAGCTTCAGCCCCAGCATTTT,CASSETQLQPQHF
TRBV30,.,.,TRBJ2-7,TGTGCCTGGGGACGGGGAGCGTACGAGCAGTACTTC,CAWGRGAYEQYF
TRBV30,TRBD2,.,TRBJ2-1,TGTGCCTGGAGTGGACTAGCGGTGTATGAGCAGTTCTTC,CAWSGLAVYEQFF
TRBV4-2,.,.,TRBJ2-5,TGTGCCAGCAGCTCCCGGGGGAGCGAAGAGACCCAGTACTTC,CASSSRGSEETQYF
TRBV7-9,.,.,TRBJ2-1,TGTGCCAGCAGCTTAGATGCGGAGGTCCGGGGGCAGTTCTTC,CASSLDAEVRGQFF
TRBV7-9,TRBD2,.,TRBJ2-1,TGTGCCAGCAGCCCCGGGACTAGCGGGAGTGGGATGATCAATGAGCAGTTCTTC,CASSPGTSGSGMINEQFF
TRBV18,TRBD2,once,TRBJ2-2,TGTGCCAGCTCACCGAACCAGGCGGGAGCCGGGGAGCTGTTTTTT,CASSPNQAGAGELFF
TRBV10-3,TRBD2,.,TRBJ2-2,TGTGCCATCGGAGCGGGGGGAAACGGGGAGCTGTTTTTT,CAIGAGGNGELFF
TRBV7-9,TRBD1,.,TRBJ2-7,TGTGCCAGCAGCCCAGGGGGCAGTTCCTACGAGCAGTACTTC,CASSPGGSSYEQYF
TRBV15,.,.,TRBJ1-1,TGTGCCACCAGCGGAGGGCTGAACACTGAAGCTTTCTTT,CATSGGLNTEAFF
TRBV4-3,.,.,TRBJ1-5,TGCGCCAGCAGCCAAGACCGCGATAGGCCCCAGCATTTT,CASSQDRDRPQHF
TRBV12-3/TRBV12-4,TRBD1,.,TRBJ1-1,TGTGCCAGCAGTTTTGTGGCGGGACAGGGTTCTTTCTTT,CASSFVAGQGSFF
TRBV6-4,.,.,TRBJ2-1,TGTGCCAGCAGCATATTTAGCGGTCCTTACAATGAGCAGTTCTTC,CASSIFSGPYNEQFF
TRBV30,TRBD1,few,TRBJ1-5,TGTGCCTGGAGTGCCGGGACAGGGGTCTACCCCCAGCATTTT,CAWSAGTGVYPQHF
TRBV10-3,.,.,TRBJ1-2,TGTGCCACCATAGCAACCGGTCTGAGACCACGCTTC,CATIATGLRPRF
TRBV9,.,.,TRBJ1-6,TGTGCCAGCAGCGTAGAAGGGAGCCGGAGTTCACCCCTCCACTTT,CASSVEGSRSSPLHF
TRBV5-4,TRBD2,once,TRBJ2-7,TGTGCCAGCAGAACGAATCTAGCGGGTGCGTACGAGCAGTACTTC,CASRTNLAGAYEQYF
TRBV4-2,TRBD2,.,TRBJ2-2,TGTGCCAGCAGCCCCAGACTAGCGGGGGACACCGGGGAGCTGTTTTTT,CASSPRLAGDTGELFF
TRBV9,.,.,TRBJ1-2,TGTGCCAGCAGCGCGGACAGCAGCCTATATGGCTACACCTTC,CASSADSSLYGYTF
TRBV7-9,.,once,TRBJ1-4,TGTGCCAGCAGCTTAGCCTACGCCCAGGGTACTAATGAAAAACTGTTTTTT,CASSLAYAQGTNEKLFF
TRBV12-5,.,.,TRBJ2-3,TGTGCTAGTGGTTTTAAAACAGATACGCAGTATTTT,CASGFKTDTQYF
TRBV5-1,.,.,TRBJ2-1,TGCGCCAGCAGCTTGGAGGGGGGGCGTTATGAGCAGTTCTTC,CASSLEGGRYEQFF
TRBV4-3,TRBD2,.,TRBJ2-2,TGCGCCAGCAGCCAGACCGGGACTAGCGGGTTCACCGGGGAGCTGTTTTTT,CASSQTGTSGFTGELFF
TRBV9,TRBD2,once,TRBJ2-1,TGTGCCAGCAGCCCCCGTGGTAGCGGGAGGGACAATGAGCAGTTCTTC,CASSPRGSGRDNEQFF
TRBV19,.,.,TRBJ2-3,TGTGCCAGTAGTATGCAAGGGGGAGATACGCAGTATTTT,CASSMQGGDTQYF
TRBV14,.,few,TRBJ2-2,TGTGCCAGCAGCCCGGGTCAGCGCCGAGGCACCGGGGAGCTGTTTTTT,CASSPGQRRGTGELFF
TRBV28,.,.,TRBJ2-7,TGTGCCAGCAGTTTACAGGGGGGCGAGCAGTACTTC,CASSLQGGEQYF